A few counts support the clone carrying this TCR beta chain. The CDR3 loop spans 20 amino acids. Germline values: CDR1 MNHNY, CDR2 SVGAGI (reference sequence). V lost 1 base to trimming and J lost 0 bases; unmatched junction nucleotides: 15. This entry belongs to a study of T cells in Graves' hyperthyroidism and ophthalmopathy. Clinical symptoms, serum thyroxine and TRAb, thyroid ultrasound and orbital computed tomography together formed the diagnostic basis. Amplification of TCR beta CDR3 regions was performed using RNA transcripts as template. Carried out on the TCR CDR3, a first-round RT-PCR used the HTBI primer set. MiXCR, applied by TCRdb to the multiplex PCR reads, yields one record per CDR3 protein. Found here are about 560,000 distinct CDR3 sequences, around 14% of them singletons; the top ten hold 6.5% to 8%.

This chain connects TRBV6-6 to TRBJ1-3, with 7 bases that match TRBD1. The sequenced material came from blood. This clonotype originated in a woman aged 25-40 years with Graves' hyperthyroidism. As DNA, the CDR3 is TGTGCCAGCAGTTACTTGGGAACAGGGGACCTTCCATTCTCTGGAAACACCATATATTTT. This translates into CASSYLGTGDLPFSGNTIYF.